The 10 T cell receptor beta chains below were found in one sample sequenced in a study of CD8+ T cells in alopecia areata. Sequencing used cDNA as its template, made by extracting RNA and reverse transcribing it. Data came from immunoSEQ multiplex PCR; TCRdb stores just in-frame clones and leaves some out. The profile shows about 97,000 clones, around 38% of them singletons. Sequencing was carried out using CD4+ T cells sorted from blood. Receptors originate from a human donor with alopecia areata.

The CDR3 spells CASSRPASYEQYF. The DNA for the CDR3 is TGTGCCAGCAGTCGTCCCGCCTCCTACGAGCAGTACTTC. V gene TRBV28 combines with J gene TRBJ2-7; D unresolved. V was clipped by 5 bases and J by 0 bases, with 8 bases between them. The CDR3 totals 13 residues. Germline values: CDR1 MDHEN, CDR2 SYDVKM.

This clone has a handful of counts. This chain connects TRBV4-2 to TRBJ2-7; tentatively, D is TRBD2 (6 bases). This CDR3 contains 16 residues. V was clipped by 1 base and J by 2 bases, with 15 bases between them. Germline V lookup: CDR1 LGHNA, CDR2 YNFKEQ. The CDR3 is CASSQGRPWGAYEQYF. The CDR3 DNA sequence: TGTGCCAGCAGCCAAGGACGACCCTGGGGGGCCTACGAGCAGTACTTC.

This clone was seen just once. The chain uses TRBV18 and TRBJ2-2; D is undetermined. V was clipped by 6 bases and J by 6 bases, with 11 bases between them. The CDR3 sequence is 13 residues long. The germline gives CDR1 KGHSH, CDR2 LQKENI. The CDR3 DNA sequence: TGTGCCAGCTCCGCTTCTGTGGCCGGGGAGCTGTTTTTT. This sequence encodes CASSASVAGELFF.

The CDR3 DNA follows: TGCGCCAGCAGCCAAGGGGGCGACGAGCAGTACTTC. Translation gives CASSQGGDEQYF. This chain links TRBV4-1 with TRBJ2-7, with D perhaps matching TRBD1 (5 bases). CDR3 length equals 12 residues. Trimming removed 1 base at V and 5 bases at J, with 6 bases between. In germline, CDR1 is MGHRA, CDR2 YSYEKL.

This sequence joins TRBV6-5 and TRBJ1-4, with unresolved D. The V end was cut by 0 bases, the J end by 0 bases, with 5 bases between. Germline CDR1 MNHEY, CDR2 SVGAGI. The CDR3 is made up of 15 amino acids. CDR3 nucleotide sequence: TGTGCCAGCAGTTACTCGTATGCAACTAATGAAAAACTGTTTTTT. This codes for CASSYSYATNEKLFF.

CDR3 region: CASSASRSTGELFF. DNA for the CDR3: TGTGCCAGCAGTGCTAGTCGGAGCACCGGGGAGCTGTTTTTT. The chain is built from TRBV6-1 and TRBJ2-2; D unresolved. Trimming removed 4 bases from V and 4 bases from J, with 10 bases in between. CDR1 and CDR2 (germline): MNHNS, SASEGT. The CDR3 runs to 14 residues.

The chain recombines TRBV5-4 with TRBJ2-3; TRBD1 aligns across 9 bases. The CDR3 has 15 amino acids. The ends lost 3 bases at V and 2 bases at J; junction bases unmatched: 4. CDR1 is SGHNT, CDR2 YYREEE, per germline (reference sequence). The CDR3, as DNA: TGTGCCAGCAGCTCCCGGACAGGGGTCACAGATACGCAGTATTTT. Translated, it gives CASSSRTGVTDTQYF.

The chain employs TRBV7-8 and TRBJ2-3, with 8 bases identical to TRBD2. V shed 6 bases, J shed 2 bases, and the junction held 7 bases outside the gene matches. This CDR3 region has 15 residues. Germline V gives CDR1 SGHVS, CDR2 FQNEAQ. CDR3 nucleotides: TGTGCCAGCAGAATTAGCGGGGCTGACACAGATACGCAGTATTTT. Translating gives CASRISGADTDTQYF.

This chain connects TRBV7-2 to TRBJ2-5, with TRBD1 matching 7 bases. This CDR3 has 14 amino acids. Per germline, CDR1 SGHTA and CDR2 FQGNSA. The V segment lost 0 bases and the J segment 5 bases; nucleotides outside the gene matches: 3. CDR3 bases: TGTGCCAGCAGCTTAGCTGGACAGGCGGAGACCCAGTACTTC. Translation: CASSLAGQAETQYF.

This chain joins TRBV29-1 and TRBJ2-1; a weak D match, TRBD1 (5 bases). The CDR3 is 15 amino acids. V lost 4 bases to trimming and J lost 0 bases, with 13 bases between them. CDR1 and CDR2 (germline): SQVTM, ANQGSEA. In nucleotides, the CDR3 is TGCAGCGTTGTTGACAGACTGCTCTCCTACAATGAGCAGTTCTTC. Its translation is CSVVDRLLSYNEQFF.